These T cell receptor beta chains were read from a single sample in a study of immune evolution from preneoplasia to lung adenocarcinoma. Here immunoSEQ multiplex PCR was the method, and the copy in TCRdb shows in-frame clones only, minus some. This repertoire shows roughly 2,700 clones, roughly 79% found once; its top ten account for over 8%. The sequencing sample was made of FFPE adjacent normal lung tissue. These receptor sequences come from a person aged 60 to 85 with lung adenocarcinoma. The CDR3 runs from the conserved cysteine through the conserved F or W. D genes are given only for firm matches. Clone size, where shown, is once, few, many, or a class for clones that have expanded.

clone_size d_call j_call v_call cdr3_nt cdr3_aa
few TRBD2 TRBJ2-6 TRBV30 TGTGCCTCCACCACTGGACTAGCCTCTGTGGCCAACGTCCTGACTTTC CASTTGLASVANVLTF
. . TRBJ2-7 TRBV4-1 TGCGCCAGCAGCCAAACAAGTCCCTACGAGCAGTACTTC CASSQTSPYEQYF
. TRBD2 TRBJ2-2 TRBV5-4 TGTGCCAGCAGCTTGGAGGCGGTGACTAGCGACACCGGGGAGCTGTTTTTT CASSLEAVTSDTGELFF
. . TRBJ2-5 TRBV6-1 TGTGCCAGCAGCATCCAACGGGAGACCCAGTACTTC CASSIQRETQYF
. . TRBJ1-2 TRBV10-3 TGTGCCATCAGTGAAACGGAAAACTATGGCTACACCTTC CAISETENYGYTF
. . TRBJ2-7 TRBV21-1 TGTGCCAGCAGCAAAGGACGGACGATCCCCTACGAGCAGTACTTC CASSKGRTIPYEQYF
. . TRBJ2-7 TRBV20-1 TGCAGTGCTAACCAACTAAACGAGCAGTACTTC CSANQLNEQYF
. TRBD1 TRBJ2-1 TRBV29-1 TGCAGCGGGAGACAGGGGGCCGACTACAATGAGCAGTTCTTC CSGRQGADYNEQFF
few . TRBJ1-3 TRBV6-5 TGTGCCAGCAGTCTACAGGTAGCGGGAAACACCATATATTTT CASSLQVAGNTIYF
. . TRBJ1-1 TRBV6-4 TGTGCCAGCAGTGAAGATTGGGGAACTGAAGCTTTCTTT CASSEDWGTEAFF
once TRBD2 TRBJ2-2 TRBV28 TGTGCCAGCCGGACTAGCGGGGGGAACACCGGGGAGCTGTTTTTT CASRTSGGNTGELFF
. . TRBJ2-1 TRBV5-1 TGCTCCAGCGGCCGGGCCCCCGCACCAGATGAGCAGTTCTTC CSSGRAPAPDEQFF
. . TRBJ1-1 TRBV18 TGTGCCAGCTCACCCGCCGGGGGGCGCAGAGGCACTGAAGCTTTCTTT CASSPAGGRRGTEAFF
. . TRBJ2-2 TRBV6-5 TGTGCCAGCAGAAAAGAGGGCGCGAACACCGGGGAGCTGTTTTTT CASRKEGANTGELFF
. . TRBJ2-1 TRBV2 TGTGCCAGCAGTGAAAGGACAGCCTACAATGAGCAGTTCTTC CASSERTAYNEQFF
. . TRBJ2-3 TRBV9 TGTGCCAGCAGCGTAGGGTTGGAAGACCCCTATTTT CASSVGLEDPYF
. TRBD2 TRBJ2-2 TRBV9 TGTGCCAGCAGCGTAGGATTAGCGTCGGGGGGTAACACCGGGGAGCTGTTTTTT CASSVGLASGGNTGELFF
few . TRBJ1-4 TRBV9 TGTGCCAGCAGCGTTGGGGGTGTGGAGGAAAAACTGTTTTTT CASSVGGVEEKLFF
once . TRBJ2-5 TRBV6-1 TGTGCCAGCAGTGTGTACGGGGACGGGCAGACCCAGTACTTC CASSVYGDGQTQYF
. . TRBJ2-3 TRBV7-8 TGTGCCAGCAGCTCTTGGGCCCTACCAGATACGCAGTATTTT CASSSWALPDTQYF
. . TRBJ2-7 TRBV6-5 TGTGCCAGCAGTCCCAGGGTTATTAGCTCCTACGAGCAGTACTTC CASSPRVISSYEQYF
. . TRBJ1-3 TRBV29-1 TGCAGCGTTGTAACGCTGGACGTGAGCTCTGGAAACACCATATATTTT CSVVTLDVSSGNTIYF
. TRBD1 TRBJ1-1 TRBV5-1 TGCGCCAGCAGCAGTAGCGGACAGGACACTGAAGCTTTCTTT CASSSSGQDTEAFF
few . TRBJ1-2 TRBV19 TGTGCCAGTAGAGACAGGTCTAACTATGGCTACACCTTC CASRDRSNYGYTF
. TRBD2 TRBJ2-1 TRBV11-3 TGTGCCAGCAGCCCCCCCGGGGCGGGAGGGCGGAATGAGCAGTTCTTC CASSPPGAGGRNEQFF
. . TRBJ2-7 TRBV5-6 TGTGCCAGCAGCTTGGGTTGGGAATCCTACGAGCAGTACTTC CASSLGWESYEQYF
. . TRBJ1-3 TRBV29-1 TGCAGCGTTCGGGACCCTGGAAACACCATATATTTT CSVRDPGNTIYF
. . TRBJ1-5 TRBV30 TGTGCCTGGGGAAAGGGGGGTGGCAATCAGCCCCAGCATTTT CAWGKGGGNQPQHF
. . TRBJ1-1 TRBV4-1 TGCGCCAGCAGCCAAGACGCGACAGTGAACACTGAAGCTTTCTTT CASSQDATVNTEAFF
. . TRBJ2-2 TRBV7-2 TGTGCCAGCAGTCGGGACTCCCTAAACACCGGGGAGCTGTTTTTT CASSRDSLNTGELFF
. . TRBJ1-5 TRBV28 TGTGCCAGCAGTACCCCTCGAGGGTTGCAGCCCCAGCATTTT CASSTPRGLQPQHF